These 13 T cell receptor beta chains originate from one sample sequenced in a study of T-cell reconstitution after alpha-beta-depleted transplantation in children. Researchers prepared the TCRbeta library using unique molecular identifiers, the study reports. TCRdb recomputed calls from the PCR reads with MiXCR, one row per CDR3 protein. The profile shows about 980,000 distinct CDR3 sequences, about 29% of them singletons. Material: PBMCs, mostly from graft donor cells, obtained 360 days after TCRalphabeta/CD19-depleted stem cell transplant. These receptors all stem from a boy younger than two who had a stem cell transplant for SCID, so the T cells may come from the graft donor.

This clonotype has more than one count but fewer than ten. The chain combines TRBV9 with TRBJ2-7, with D possibly TRBD1 on 6 matching bases. V was cut by 3 bases and J by 3 bases, with 13 bases left in between. CDR3 length equals 14 residues. Per the germline V gene, CDR1 is SGDLS and CDR2 is YYNGEE. As DNA, the CDR3 is TGTGCCAGCAGCGGCACGGACAGCTTCTACGAGCAGTACTTC. Protein product: CASSGTDSFYEQYF.

The chain is built from TRBV6-1 and TRBJ2-7; D is undetermined. Germline V gene data show CDR1 as MNHNS and CDR2 as SASEGT. The CDR3 totals 17 residues. Trimming left V 6 bases short and J 2 bases short, with 23 bases between. CDR3 sequence: CASRTNSDQTYTYEQYF. Written as DNA, the CDR3 is TGTGCCAGCAGGACCAATTCGGACCAAACCTATACCTACGAGCAGTACTTC.

This chain connects TRBV6-2 or TRBV6-3 to TRBJ2-1; TRBD1 might be the D (6 bases). Germline assignment: CDR1 MNHEY and CDR2 SVGEGT. Trimming took off 4 bases at V and 7 bases at J, with 23 bases between the two ends. The CDR3 is 17 amino acids. The CDR3 reads CASSSTDVLGASNEQFF. Here the CDR3 DNA reads TGTGCCAGCAGTTCTACCGACGTCTTGGGGGCCTCGAATGAGCAGTTCTTC.

This clonotype was seen a handful of times. V is TRBV7-2 and J is TRBJ2-3; a weak D match, TRBD2 (6 bases). This CDR3 has 16 amino acids. Germline assignment: CDR1 SGHTA and CDR2 FQGNSA. With 4 bases removed from V and 2 bases from J, the gap between germline ends came to 16 bases. Written as DNA, the CDR3 is TGTGCCAGCAGCTCCCCAGCGGGCCTCGTCACAGATACGCAGTATTTT. Translation gives CASSSPAGLVTDTQYF.

This clonotype was counted a few times. The CDR3 spells CASSLGSSGPGDTQYF. The CDR3 DNA follows: TGTGCCAGCAGCTTAGGGTCGAGCGGCCCGGGCGATACGCAGTATTTT. The rearrangement links TRBV7-3 to TRBJ2-3; TRBD2 is a possible D gene (5 bases). Trimming shortened V by 2 bases and J by 6 bases, and 18 bases separated the two germline ends. Germline loops: CDR1 SGHTA, CDR2 FQGTGA. This CDR3 is 16 amino acids long.

The V gene is TRBV20-1, the J gene TRBJ2-6; weak D call: TRBD1 (6 bases). Germline lookup yields CDR1 DFQATT and CDR2 SNEGSKA (reference sequence). The CDR3 loop spans 13 amino acids. The CDR3 DNA is TGCAGAGCCCAGGGGACTGGGGCCAACGTCCTGACTTTC. Its protein is CRAQGTGANVLTF.

The V gene is TRBV11-1, the J gene TRBJ2-1; possibly TRBD1 for D (7 bases). Trimming pared 3 bases from V and 4 bases from J, leaving 19 bases between. The germline gives CDR1 SGHAT, CDR2 FQDESV (reference sequence). The CDR3 contains 17 residues. CDR3 residues: CASSFGGGGQNYNEQFF. The CDR3 DNA reads TGTGCCAGCAGCTTCGGAGGGGGCGGACAGAATTACAATGAGCAGTTCTTC.

This clonotype came up a few times. This chain links TRBV6-5 with TRBJ2-7, with D possibly being TRBD1 (5 bases). There are 14 residues in the CDR3. Trimming removed 4 bases at V and 4 bases at J, with 14 bases between. Per germline, CDR1 MNHEY and CDR2 SVGAGI. This CDR3 reads CASSSNRRSYEQYF. The CDR3, as DNA: TGTGCCAGCAGTTCAAACAGGCGATCGTACGAGCAGTACTTC.

The V gene is TRBV20-1, the J gene TRBJ2-7; 9 bases map to TRBD1. CDR3 length: 14 amino acids. With V trimmed by 4 bases and J by 2 bases, 6 bases remained unmatched. Per the germline V gene, CDR1 is DFQATT and CDR2 is SNEGSKA (reference sequence). This CDR3 reads CSAMRQGGTYEQYF. The DNA for the CDR3 is TGCAGTGCTATGCGACAGGGGGGGACCTACGAGCAGTACTTC.

This clonotype was detected only once. The V and J genes are TRBV2 and TRBJ2-4, with D unclear. V was trimmed by 0 bases and J by 9 bases, leaving 12 bases between them. The germline CDR1 and CDR2 sequences are SNHLY and FYNNEI. This CDR3 is built from 14 residues. CDR3 nucleotide sequence: TGTGCCAGCAGTGAAGCTGAGCGACTCGGCATTCAGTACTTC. Amino acids: CASSEAERLGIQYF.

This sequence joins TRBV12-3 or TRBV12-4 and TRBJ2-7; TRBD1 agrees at 7 bases. This CDR3 is 17 amino acids long. The V gene end was trimmed by 5 bases and the J gene end by 3 bases; junction bases not matched to a gene: 16. The CDR3 DNA reads as TGTGCCAGCAGTGGACTGGGGAACAGGGGCAAAGGCTACGAGCAGTACTTC. Translation gives CASSGLGNRGKGYEQYF.

The chain has TRBV7-2 and TRBJ1-1; the D gene is possibly TRBD1 (6 bases). The CDR3 is made up of 15 amino acids. Between the trimmed V and J ends, which lost 8 bases and 1 base, there was a span of 17 bases. Germline values: CDR1 SGHTA, CDR2 FQGNSA. The CDR3 DNA reads TGTGCCAGCCTCTCTCGTCAGGGGTCGAACACTGAAGCTTTCTTT. It encodes CASLSRQGSNTEAFF. The variable domain in full, completed from reference TRBV7-2 and TRBJ1-1, reads GAGVSQSPSNKVTEKGKDVELRCDPISGHTALYWYRQSLGQGLEFLIYFQGNSAPDKSGLPSDRFSAERTGGSVSTLTIQRTQQEDSAVYLCASLSRQGSNTEAFFGQGTRLTVV.

The genes are TRBV29-1 and TRBJ2-5; the D gene is possibly TRBD2 (6 bases). Trimming left V 4 bases short and J 4 bases short, with 19 bases between. Germline CDR1 SQVTM, CDR2 ANQGSEA. The CDR3 has 15 amino acids. The CDR3 DNA is TGCAGCGTTGCAAGCGGGCCTCAATGGGGAGAGACCCAGTACTTC. The encoded protein is CSVASGPQWGETQYF. The variable domain in full, with the rest retrieved from reference TRBV29-1 and TRBJ2-5, is SAVISQKPSRDICQRGTSLTIQCQVDSQVTMMFWYRQQPGQSLTLIATANQGSEATYESGFVIDKFPISRPNLTFSTLTVSNMSPEDSSIYLCSVASGPQWGETQYFGPGTRLLVL.